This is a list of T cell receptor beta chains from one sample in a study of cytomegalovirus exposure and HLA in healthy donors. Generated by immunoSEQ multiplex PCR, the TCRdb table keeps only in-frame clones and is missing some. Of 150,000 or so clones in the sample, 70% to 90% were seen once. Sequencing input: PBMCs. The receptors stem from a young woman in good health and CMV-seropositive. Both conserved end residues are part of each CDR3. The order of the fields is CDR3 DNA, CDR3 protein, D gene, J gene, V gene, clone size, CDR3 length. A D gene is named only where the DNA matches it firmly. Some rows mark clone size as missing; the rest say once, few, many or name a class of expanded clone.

CDR3 DNA: TGTGCCACCAGCAGAGAGCCCCTTCAGGGGAATGAGCAGTTCTTC
CDR3 protein: CATSREPLQGNEQFF
D gene: -
J gene: TRBJ2-1
V gene: TRBV15
clone size: -
CDR3 length: 15

CDR3 DNA: TGTGCCAGCAGCGCCGGAACAGGGAGCGGCACAGATACGCAGTATTTT
CDR3 protein: CASSAGTGSGTDTQYF
D gene: -
J gene: TRBJ2-3
V gene: TRBV11-3
clone size: -
CDR3 length: 16

CDR3 DNA: TGTGCCAGCAGCCCCGGACTAGCGGGGGGAGATACGCAGTATTTT
CDR3 protein: CASSPGLAGGDTQYF
D gene: TRBD2
J gene: TRBJ2-3
V gene: TRBV7-6
clone size: few
CDR3 length: 15

CDR3 DNA: TGCAGCGTTTCTCGGGACAGAGGTGAGCCCCAGCATTTT
CDR3 protein: CSVSRDRGEPQHF
D gene: TRBD1
J gene: TRBJ1-5
V gene: TRBV29-1
clone size: -
CDR3 length: 13

CDR3 DNA: TGTGCCTGGAGTCGGGGGGCTGAAGCTTTCTTT
CDR3 protein: CAWSRGAEAFF
D gene: -
J gene: TRBJ1-1
V gene: TRBV30
clone size: few
CDR3 length: 11

CDR3 DNA: TGTGCCAGCAGCCCGAGACAGGTTCCCAACTACTATGGCTACACCTTC
CDR3 protein: CASSPRQVPNYYGYTF
D gene: -
J gene: TRBJ1-2
V gene: TRBV7-9
clone size: -
CDR3 length: 16

CDR3 DNA: TGTGCCAGCAGGGTAGCGGGAGAAGGTTTCACAGATACGCAGTATTTT
CDR3 protein: CASRVAGEGFTDTQYF
D gene: TRBD2
J gene: TRBJ2-3
V gene: TRBV6-6
clone size: -
CDR3 length: 16

CDR3 DNA: TGCGCCAGCAGCTTGAACAGGGGAGGCACTGAAGCTTTCTTT
CDR3 protein: CASSLNRGGTEAFF
D gene: TRBD1
J gene: TRBJ1-1
V gene: TRBV5-1
clone size: -
CDR3 length: 14

CDR3 DNA: TGTGCCAGCAGGGACCCTGGGAGTGGCACTGAAGCTTTCTTT
CDR3 protein: CASRDPGSGTEAFF
D gene: -
J gene: TRBJ1-1
V gene: TRBV2
clone size: -
CDR3 length: 14

CDR3 DNA: TGTGCCAGCAGTTTATATGGCGGGTTGGTTTACGAGCAGTACTTC
CDR3 protein: CASSLYGGLVYEQYF
D gene: -
J gene: TRBJ2-7
V gene: TRBV27
clone size: -
CDR3 length: 15

CDR3 DNA: TGTGCCAGCAGCCTGTATCTTGGGCCGCAGGAGCAGTACTTC
CDR3 protein: CASSLYLGPQEQYF
D gene: -
J gene: TRBJ2-7
V gene: TRBV7-8
clone size: -
CDR3 length: 14

CDR3 DNA: TGCGCCAGCAGCTTGGAATCTTACGAGCAGTACTTC
CDR3 protein: CASSLESYEQYF
D gene: -
J gene: TRBJ2-7
V gene: TRBV5-1
clone size: few
CDR3 length: 12

CDR3 DNA: TGCGCCAGCAGTGATCGTTCAGGGTCCTACGAGCAGTACTTC
CDR3 protein: CASSDRSGSYEQYF
D gene: -
J gene: TRBJ2-7
V gene: TRBV5-1
clone size: -
CDR3 length: 14

CDR3 DNA: TGTGCCAGCAGCTCGGACAGATTTGGACATGAAAAACTGTTTTTT
CDR3 protein: CASSSDRFGHEKLFF
D gene: -
J gene: TRBJ1-4
V gene: TRBV7-6
clone size: -
CDR3 length: 15

CDR3 DNA: TGTGCCAGCAGTGAGAGGGAGCGGCAGCCCCAGCATTTT
CDR3 protein: CASSERERQPQHF
D gene: -
J gene: TRBJ1-5
V gene: TRBV6-1
clone size: -
CDR3 length: 13

CDR3 DNA: TGTGCCAGCAGTTTAACTCCCGGGACAAAGGGAAATGAGCAGTTCTTC
CDR3 protein: CASSLTPGTKGNEQFF
D gene: -
J gene: TRBJ2-1
V gene: TRBV6-5
clone size: many
CDR3 length: 16

CDR3 DNA: TGCGCCAGCAGCTTGGGGGACAGTCACAATGAGCAGTTCTTC
CDR3 protein: CASSLGDSHNEQFF
D gene: TRBD1
J gene: TRBJ2-1
V gene: TRBV5-1
clone size: -
CDR3 length: 14

CDR3 DNA: TGCGCCAGCAGCGAGGAGACAGGGTCTTTTTACGAGCAGTACTTC
CDR3 protein: CASSEETGSFYEQYF
D gene: TRBD1
J gene: TRBJ2-7
V gene: TRBV5-1
clone size: -
CDR3 length: 15

CDR3 DNA: TGTGCCAGCAGCCCAAATGAGGGAAAGACCCAGTACTTC
CDR3 protein: CASSPNEGKTQYF
D gene: -
J gene: TRBJ2-5
V gene: TRBV7-6
clone size: once
CDR3 length: 13

CDR3 DNA: TGTGCCAGCAGTTTAATCGCCCGAGCGGGAGAAGTGAATGAGCAGTTCTTC
CDR3 protein: CASSLIARAGEVNEQFF
D gene: TRBD2
J gene: TRBJ2-1
V gene: TRBV27
clone size: once
CDR3 length: 17

CDR3 DNA: TGTGCCAGCAGCTTGGGCAGGTTCGCCTACGAGCAGTACTTC
CDR3 protein: CASSLGRFAYEQYF
D gene: -
J gene: TRBJ2-7
V gene: TRBV5-6
clone size: -
CDR3 length: 14

CDR3 DNA: TGTGCCAGCAGTGAAAACGGGAGGAGCACAGATACGCAGTATTTT
CDR3 protein: CASSENGRSTDTQYF
D gene: TRBD2
J gene: TRBJ2-3
V gene: TRBV6-4
clone size: -
CDR3 length: 15

CDR3 DNA: TGCGCCAGCAGCCAAGTAGCGGGAGGGCCAACGCAGTATTTT
CDR3 protein: CASSQVAGGPTQYF
D gene: TRBD2
J gene: TRBJ2-3
V gene: TRBV4-1
clone size: -
CDR3 length: 14

CDR3 DNA: TGCGCCAGCAGCCCGGGTTTACAAGAGACCCAGTACTTC
CDR3 protein: CASSPGLQETQYF
D gene: -
J gene: TRBJ2-5
V gene: TRBV5-1
clone size: -
CDR3 length: 13

CDR3 DNA: TGTGCCAGTAGTACCACCGGGACAGGGGTCAGCAATCAGCCCCAGCATTTT
CDR3 protein: CASSTTGTGVSNQPQHF
D gene: TRBD1
J gene: TRBJ1-5
V gene: TRBV19
clone size: -
CDR3 length: 17

CDR3 DNA: TGTGCCAGCAGCGTAGGGAGCGCGGAATGGAATGAGCAGTTCTTC
CDR3 protein: CASSVGSAEWNEQFF
D gene: -
J gene: TRBJ2-1
V gene: TRBV9
clone size: -
CDR3 length: 15

CDR3 DNA: TGTGCCAGCAGTTTTACTACCCCCCCAAATGAGCAGTTCTTC
CDR3 protein: CASSFTTPPNEQFF
D gene: -
J gene: TRBJ2-1
V gene: TRBV27
clone size: -
CDR3 length: 14

CDR3 DNA: TGCGCCAGCTCCCTACAGGGGGGCTACGAGCAGTACTTC
CDR3 protein: CASSLQGGYEQYF
D gene: TRBD1
J gene: TRBJ2-7
V gene: TRBV4-1
clone size: -
CDR3 length: 13

CDR3 DNA: TGTGCCAGCAGCTTAGGGCTAGCGGCAAACACCGGGGAGCTGTTTTTT
CDR3 protein: CASSLGLAANTGELFF
D gene: TRBD2
J gene: TRBJ2-2
V gene: TRBV7-2
clone size: -
CDR3 length: 16

CDR3 DNA: TGTGCCTGGAACTGGATACGGACTAGCGGGAACACAGATACGCAGTATTTT
CDR3 protein: CAWNWIRTSGNTDTQYF
D gene: TRBD2
J gene: TRBJ2-3
V gene: TRBV30
clone size: -
CDR3 length: 17

CDR3 DNA: TGTGCCAGCAGCTCAACTGGGACAGGGGGCGCTCCCTTAGCCCAGCATTTT
CDR3 protein: CASSSTGTGGAPLAQHF
D gene: TRBD1
J gene: TRBJ1-5
V gene: TRBV7-9
clone size: -
CDR3 length: 17

CDR3 DNA: TGTGCCAGCAGCTTAGTAGGCGGGACCGCCTACAATGAGCAGTTCTTC
CDR3 protein: CASSLVGGTAYNEQFF
D gene: -
J gene: TRBJ2-1
V gene: TRBV7-2
clone size: few
CDR3 length: 16

CDR3 DNA: TGTGCCAGCAGCTTGTTGGACAGGATGAACTATGGCTACACCTTC
CDR3 protein: CASSLLDRMNYGYTF
D gene: TRBD1
J gene: TRBJ1-2
V gene: TRBV5-6
clone size: -
CDR3 length: 15

CDR3 DNA: TGCGCCAGCAGCTTACCGGGTACAGGGGCCAACGTCCTGACTTTC
CDR3 protein: CASSLPGTGANVLTF
D gene: -
J gene: TRBJ2-6
V gene: TRBV10-2
clone size: -
CDR3 length: 15

CDR3 DNA: TGTGCCAGCAGCCAAGTCCGAGGTCGGGGCTACACCTTC
CDR3 protein: CASSQVRGRGYTF
D gene: -
J gene: TRBJ1-2
V gene: TRBV14
clone size: -
CDR3 length: 13

CDR3 DNA: TGTGCCAGCTCACCATTTAGCGGGAGCCACGAGACCCAGTACTTC
CDR3 protein: CASSPFSGSHETQYF
D gene: TRBD2
J gene: TRBJ2-5
V gene: TRBV18
clone size: few
CDR3 length: 15

CDR3 DNA: TGTGCCAGCAGTGCGGACAGGCCCGATGGCTACACCTTC
CDR3 protein: CASSADRPDGYTF
D gene: TRBD1
J gene: TRBJ1-2
V gene: TRBV2
clone size: -
CDR3 length: 13

CDR3 DNA: TGCGCCAGCAATGACGGCCGTGGGTTCCCAACGAGGAGGAGCTCCTACAATGAGCAGTTCTTC
CDR3 protein: CASNDGRGFPTRRSSYNEQFF
D gene: -
J gene: TRBJ2-1
V gene: TRBV5-1
clone size: -
CDR3 length: 21

CDR3 DNA: TGTGCCAGCAGCACAGGGACTACGGGATCTAGCACAGATACGCAGTATTTT
CDR3 protein: CASSTGTTGSSTDTQYF
D gene: -
J gene: TRBJ2-3
V gene: TRBV9
clone size: -
CDR3 length: 17

CDR3 DNA: TGTGCCAGTAGTGAGGACAGGCGAAACACTGAAGCTTTCTTT
CDR3 protein: CASSEDRRNTEAFF
D gene: TRBD1
J gene: TRBJ1-1
V gene: TRBV19
clone size: -
CDR3 length: 14

CDR3 DNA: TGTGCCAGTCGACTAGTACCTGGGGAGCTGTTTTTT
CDR3 protein: CASRLVPGELFF
D gene: -
J gene: TRBJ2-2
V gene: TRBV28
clone size: -
CDR3 length: 12

CDR3 DNA: TGTGCCAGCAGCAGACAGTTTGCTGGAAACACCATATATTTT
CDR3 protein: CASSRQFAGNTIYF
D gene: -
J gene: TRBJ1-3
V gene: TRBV6-5
clone size: -
CDR3 length: 14